The text below deals with one T cell receptor (beta chain). This receptor's antigen is unknown. No clone much larger than this one lies a single base away; base qualities are absent. The sample originates from a study of T-cell memory formation after mild COVID-19 (dated by TCRdb to the early 2020s). Study-level background: TCR sequence clusters from the two donors were found to be largely donor specific. Longitudinal TCRalpha and TCRbeta repertoire sequencing tracked T-cell clones expanding and contracting after mild COVID-19 in a couple of donors. Two young, previously healthy adult volunteers, one female and one male, were included in the cohort. Study-wide findings and limitations: Clones contracting from day 15 to 85 had balanced CD4/CD8 phenotypes, while a second wave expanding from day 15 to 37 was biased towards CD4+. Contracting CD4+ clones appeared mostly in the CM and EM memory subsets, whereas CD8+ clones were enriched in EMRA. SARS-CoV-2 specificity of the second-wave clones peaking on day 37 was not confirmed. Some responding clones were found in pre-infection memory, which suggests that pre-existing cross-reactive memory T cells took part in the SARS-CoV-2 response. Only two mild cases were covered by the study, and larger cohorts that include severe cases with pre-infection samples were considered necessary.

The CDR3 runs 15 amino acids, cysteine and phenylalanine included. The sequence is cut down to CDR3 DNA, 45 bases in frame from base 1. Trimming takes 0 bases off V and 4 bases off J; junction bases not matched to a gene: 2. From a lookup of the germline V gene, CDR1 and CDR2 are SGDLS and YYNGEE. The run used an Illumina NovaSeq 6000. cDNA libraries for TCRalpha and TCRbeta were prepared by 5'RACE using constant-segment primers, with sample barcodes and unique molecular identifiers added. RNA was extracted from every sample with Trizol reagent. Libraries were amplified in two PCR steps, with a second sample barcode and Illumina TruSeq adapters added in the second step. Sequencing of libraries was performed on an Illumina NovaSeq with 2 x 150 bp paired-end reads. The paper's processing steps were these. The reads were demultiplexed and collapsed into UMI-guided consensus sequences using migec v1.2.7. Using mixcr v2.1.11, UMI consensuses were aligned to TRA and TRB V and J templates and then assembled into clonotypes. A clonotype was counted as expanded or contracted only when both edgeR and NoisET called the clonotype significant, with the noise models trained on biological replicates. edgeR calls used a false discovery rate-adjusted p below 0.01 and a log2 fold-change threshold of 1. PCA with hierarchical clustering of max-normalized trajectories of the 1000 most abundant clonotypes was used as exploratory dynamics analysis. Each responding clone was given a CD4 or CD8 phenotype based on the CD4+ and CD8+ repertoires, which had been sequenced separately. Clones were called with MiXCR by TCRdb after fastp trimmed the public reads at Q25, and only in-frame beta chains were retained. Each CDR3 protein appears once, grouped with its most common genes and DNA. Here the V and J calls rest on TCRdb's processing, not on the authors' analysis. For this sample the table gives around 320,000 distinct CDR3 sequences, of which more than 13% were detected only once. The ten largest clonotypes hold 21% of the sample.

PBMCs were isolated by Ficoll-Paque density gradient centrifugation. This receptor was identified in a man younger than 35 who had mild COVID-19 (a few samples of this study predate the infection). The sample titles of this study are shuffled in the database, so cell type and time point are left out; the donor was told from shared clones. The sequenced material came from PBMCs or a T cell subset sorted from them (not recorded which). The chain is encoded by TRBV9 joined to TRBJ1-1, with 11 bases aligning to TRBD1. The CDR3 here reads CASSVAGTGGTEAFF. The DNA sequence is as follows: TGTGCCAGCAGCGTAGCCGGGACAGGGGGCACTGAAGCTTTCTTT.